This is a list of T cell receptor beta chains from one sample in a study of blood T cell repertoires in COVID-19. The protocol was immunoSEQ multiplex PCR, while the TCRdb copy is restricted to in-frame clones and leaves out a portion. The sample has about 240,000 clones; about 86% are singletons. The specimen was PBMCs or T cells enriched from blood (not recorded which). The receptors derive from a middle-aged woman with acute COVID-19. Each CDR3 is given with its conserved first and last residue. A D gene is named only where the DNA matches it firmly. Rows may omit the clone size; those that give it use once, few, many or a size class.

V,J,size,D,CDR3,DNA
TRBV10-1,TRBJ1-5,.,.,CASSEEGWEPQHF,TGCGCCAGCAGTGAGGAGGGTTGGGAGCCCCAGCATTTT
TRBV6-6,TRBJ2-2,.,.,CASSGEDSRTGELFF,TGTGCCAGCAGTGGAGAGGACAGCCGCACCGGGGAGCTGTTTTTT
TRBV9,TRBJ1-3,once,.,CASSKFRGDSGNTIYF,TGTGCCAGCAGCAAATTTCGGGGGGACTCTGGAAACACCATATATTTT
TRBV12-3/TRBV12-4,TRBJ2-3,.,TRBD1,CASTGTGRHTQYF,TGTGCCAGCACAGGGACAGGGAGGCATACGCAGTATTTT
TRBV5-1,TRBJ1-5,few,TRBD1,CASSPGTGGSNQPQHF,TGCGCCAGCAGCCCCGGGACAGGGGGTAGCAATCAGCCCCAGCATTTT
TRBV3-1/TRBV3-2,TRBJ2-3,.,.,CASSLTGTSTDTQYF,TGTGCCAGCAGCTTAACCGGGACTAGCACAGATACGCAGTATTTT
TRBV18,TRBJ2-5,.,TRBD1,CASSPGQGHQETQYF,TGTGCCAGCTCACCGGGACAGGGGCACCAAGAGACCCAGTACTTC
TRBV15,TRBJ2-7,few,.,CATSRDNGGPEEQYF,TGTGCCACCAGCAGAGATAATGGAGGGCCGGAGGAGCAGTACTTC
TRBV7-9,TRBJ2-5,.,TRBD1,CASSIGTEQETQYF,TGTGCCAGCAGCATAGGGACAGAACAAGAGACCCAGTACTTC
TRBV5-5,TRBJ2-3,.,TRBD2,CASSKLAGGTDTQYF,TGTGCCAGCAGCAAACTAGCGGGGGGCACAGATACGCAGTATTTT
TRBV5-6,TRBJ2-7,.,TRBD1,CASSSKAGTGDYEQYF,TGTGCCAGCAGCTCAAAGGCTGGGACAGGGGACTACGAGCAGTACTTC
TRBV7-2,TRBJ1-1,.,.,CASSLNRADTEAFF,TGTGCCAGCAGCTTAAACAGGGCGGACACTGAAGCTTTCTTT
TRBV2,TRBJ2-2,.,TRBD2,CASSDVRTSVSTGELFF,TGTGCCAGCAGTGATGTCAGGACTAGCGTGAGCACCGGGGAGCTGTTTTTT
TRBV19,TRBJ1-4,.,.,CASSIRIFARGTTNEKLFF,TGTGCCAGTAGTATACGGATTTTTGCAAGGGGTACGACTAATGAAAAACTGTTTTTT
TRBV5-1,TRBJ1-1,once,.,CASSLAWNTEAFF,TGCGCCAGCAGCTTGGCCTGGAACACTGAAGCTTTCTTT
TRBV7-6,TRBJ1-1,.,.,CASSGTPAGVAEAFF,TGTGCCAGCAGCGGAACCCCTGCAGGGGTGGCTGAAGCTTTCTTT
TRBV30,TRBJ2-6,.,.,CAWSVLQSGANVLTF,TGTGCCTGGAGTGTTCTTCAGTCTGGGGCCAACGTCCTGACTTTC
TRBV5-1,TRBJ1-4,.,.,CASSLKSTGWGNEKLFF,TGCGCCAGCAGCTTGAAGTCAACAGGATGGGGAAATGAAAAACTGTTTTTT
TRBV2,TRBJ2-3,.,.,CASRALVSTDTQYF,TGTGCCAGCAGAGCCCTCGTGAGCACAGATACGCAGTATTTT
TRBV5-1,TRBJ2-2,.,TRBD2,CASSFANRVAGWGTGELFF,TGCGCCAGCAGCTTCGCCAACCGGGTAGCGGGATGGGGGACCGGGGAGCTGTTTTTT